Below are 26 T cell receptor beta chains sequenced from a single sample in a study of graft-versus-host responses after intestinal transplantation. Their recognized antigens are unknown. Only in-frame clones appear in the TCRdb table, and some are missing; sequencing was by immunoSEQ multiplex PCR. The sample lists 60,000 to 80,000 clones; about 90% were seen once. The sample consisted of unstimulated CD8+ T cells sorted from spleen or lymph node cells, taken before intestinal transplant. The receptor source for this set is a human donor who received an intestinal transplant.

The chain couples TRBV5-1 to TRBJ1-3; D is unclear. The CDR3 runs to 15 residues. CDR1 is SGHRS, CDR2 YFSETQ, per germline. The germline V and J ends were trimmed by 0 bases and 0 bases, with 7 bases remaining between them. The CDR3 DNA follows: TGCGCCAGCAGCTTGGCCCAAAACTCTGGAAACACCATATATTTT. This encodes CASSLAQNSGNTIYF.

The chain links TRBV5-6 to TRBJ2-7; D is perhaps TRBD2 (6 bases). CDR1 SGHDT and CDR2 YYEEEE come from the germline V gene. This CDR3 is built from 12 residues. V was clipped by 5 bases and J by 6 bases, with 12 bases between them. As DNA, the CDR3 is TGTGCCAGCAGTCCGGGGGTCGGCGAGCAGTACTTC. Translation gives CASSPGVGEQYF.

This clone has only a few counts. The rearrangement joins TRBV5-6 to TRBJ1-5; no firm D call. With 3 bases removed from V and 7 bases from J, the gap between germline ends came to 17 bases. The CDR3 sequence is 15 residues long. Germline V lookup: CDR1 SGHDT, CDR2 YYEEEE. The CDR3 is CASSSTGVGLQPQHF. In nucleotides, the CDR3 is TGTGCCAGCAGCTCCACCGGGGTAGGGTTGCAGCCCCAGCATTTT. Full variable domain (missing parts from reference TRBV5-6 and TRBJ1-5): DAGVTQSPTHLIKTRGQQVTLRCSPKSGHDTVSWYQQALGQGPQFIFQYYEEEERQRGNFPDRFSGHQFPNYSSELNVNALLLGDSALYLCASSSTGVGLQPQHFGDGTRLSIL.

The rearrangement joins TRBV2 to TRBJ2-3; D is perhaps TRBD2 (5 bases). Germline-derived CDR1 and CDR2 are SNHLY and FYNNEI. V shed 3 bases and J shed 2 bases, with 9 bases lying between them. The CDR3 has 14 amino acids. CDR3 protein: CASSEERPTDTQYF. The CDR3 DNA reads TGTGCCAGCAGTGAGGAGCGGCCCACAGATACGCAGTATTTT.

The gene calls are TRBV19 and TRBJ2-1; D gene unclear. The V gene's germline CDR1 is LNHDA and CDR2 SQIVND (reference sequence). The CDR3 consists of 12 residues. V was clipped by 3 bases and J by 5 bases, with 5 bases between them. The CDR3 here is CASSIQNNEQFF. The CDR3 coding sequence is TGTGCCAGTAGTATCCAGAACAATGAGCAGTTCTTC.

This chain joins TRBV10-2 and TRBJ2-7; D uncertain. The V end was cut by 5 bases, the J end by 0 bases, with 8 bases between. Germline V gene lookup returns CDR1 WSHSY and CDR2 SAAADI. This CDR3 is 13 amino acids long. CDR3 amino acids: CASSWAGSYEQYF. DNA for the CDR3: TGCGCCAGCAGTTGGGCAGGCTCCTACGAGCAGTACTTC.

This clone has just a few counts. The rearrangement joins TRBV6-4 to TRBJ2-1; 15 bases align to TRBD2. The CDR3 runs to 16 residues. Germline CDR1 reads MRHNA; CDR2 reads SNTAGT. Trimming took 0 bases from V and 7 from J; bases not matched to a gene: 1. The CDR3 reads CASSDSGTSGGNEQFF. The CDR3 DNA reads as TGTGCCAGCAGTGACTCCGGGACTAGCGGGGGGAATGAGCAGTTCTTC.

The sample holds one count of this clone. The chain recombines TRBV7-9 with TRBJ2-3, with D possibly being TRBD2 (6 bases). The CDR3 is made up of 14 amino acids. Germline V gives CDR1 SEHNR, CDR2 FQNEAQ (reference sequence). Trimming removed 3 bases at V and 2 bases at J, with 9 bases between. The CDR3 nucleotides read TGTGCCAGCAGCTTGGCGGGGCTCACAGATACGCAGTATTTT. Translated: CASSLAGLTDTQYF.

The chain carries TRBV11-2 and TRBJ2-7; tentative D call: TRBD2 (6 bases). The CDR3 extends over 14 amino acids. The V and J ends lost 7 bases and 5 bases respectively, with 18 bases between them. Germline assignment: CDR1 SGHAT and CDR2 FQNNGV. CDR3 in DNA: TGTGCCAGCACCACGGGGGTACTCCTTAACGAGCAGTACTTC. It specifies CASTTGVLLNEQYF.

The CDR3 region is CASSQVGANEQYF. The CDR3 DNA reads TGCGCCAGCAGCCAAGTAGGGGCGAACGAGCAGTACTTC. The chain carries TRBV4-1 and TRBJ2-7; possibly TRBD1 for D (5 bases). V lost 1 base, J lost 5 bases, and 9 bases lay in between. The CDR3 totals 13 residues. The germline V gene encodes CDR1 MGHRA and CDR2 YSYEKL.

The rearrangement links TRBV7-6 to TRBJ1-2; 7 positions match TRBD1. Trimming at V came to 5 bases and at J to 4 bases, leaving 4 bases not matched to a gene. CDR1 is SGHVS, CDR2 FNYEAQ, per germline. The CDR3 covers 13 residues. The chain's CDR3 is CASSGGQSYGYTF. For the CDR3, the DNA is TGTGCCAGCAGCGGGGGACAGAGCTATGGCTACACCTTC. The entire variable domain, with the rest obtained from reference TRBV7-6 and TRBJ1-2, is as follows: GAGVSQSPRYKVTKRGQDVALRCDPISGHVSLYWYRQALGQGPEFLTYFNYEAQQDKSGLPNDRFSAERPEGSISTLTIQRTEQRDSAMYRCASSGGQSYGYTFGSGTRLTVV.

This clone was seen once. V usage is TRBV6-5 and J usage is TRBJ1-1; D perhaps matches TRBD1 (6 bases). Germline values: CDR1 MNHEY, CDR2 SVGAGI. V was trimmed by 7 bases and J by 7 bases, leaving 22 bases between them. The CDR3 length is 15 residues. The DNA of the CDR3 is TGTGCCAGCAATAACCGAGGGGGGGCGTTGGGTGAAGCTTTCTTT. Encoded protein: CASNNRGGALGEAFF.

The rearrangement uses TRBV9 and TRBJ2-2; the D gene is possibly TRBD2 (5 bases). There are 14 residues in the CDR3. From germline, CDR1 is SGDLS and CDR2 YYNGEE. V was cut by 3 bases and J by 6 bases, with 12 bases left in between. The chain's CDR3 is CASSAVLGSGELFF. CDR3 nucleotides: TGTGCCAGCAGCGCTGTACTAGGCTCCGGGGAGCTGTTTTTT.

The V gene is TRBV6-5, the J gene TRBJ1-1; TRBD1 matches at 7 bases. V gave up 6 bases and J gave up 1 base; unmatched junction bases: 5. CDR3 length: 14 residues. Germline loops: CDR1 MNHEY, CDR2 SVGAGI. The CDR3 bases are TGTGCCAGCAGCTCACACAGGGGGAACACTGAAGCTTTCTTT. Protein sequence: CASSSHRGNTEAFF.

The gene calls are TRBV5-6 and TRBJ2-1, with a possible D match to TRBD1 (5 bases). The CDR3 is 15 amino acids. Germline CDR1 is SGHDT and CDR2 is YYEEEE. Trimming stripped 4 bases from V and 7 bases from J, with 18 bases between. CDR3 DNA sequence: TGTGCCAGCAGCCTCCAGGGTGATGAGTGGAATGAGCAGTTCTTC. Its protein is CASSLQGDEWNEQFF. The full variable domain, its missing parts supplied by reference TRBV5-6 and TRBJ2-1, is DAGVTQSPTHLIKTRGQQVTLRCSPKSGHDTVSWYQQALGQGPQFIFQYYEEEERQRGNFPDRFSGHQFPNYSSELNVNALLLGDSALYLCASSLQGDEWNEQFFGPGTRLTVL.

The chain employs TRBV29-1 and TRBJ1-2; D might be TRBD1 (6 bases). The germline V gene has CDR1 SQVTM and CDR2 ANQGSEA. The CDR3 is 12 amino acids. Trimming stripped 7 bases from V and 7 bases from J, with 16 bases between. CDR3 in DNA: TGCAGCGCACCCACAGGGTTGGGTGGCTACACCTTC. It encodes CSAPTGLGGYTF.

The chain carries TRBV4-1 and TRBJ2-2; 10 bases match TRBD2. J gave up 4 bases and V 4 bases, and 6 bases lay outside the gene matches. Germline CDR1 and CDR2: MGHRA and YSYEKL. CDR3 size: 16 residues. CDR3 in DNA: TGCGCCAGCAGCCTAAGCGGGGGGGCCCTCACCGGGGAGCTGTTTTTT. Translation gives CASSLSGGALTGELFF.

The chain couples TRBV19 to TRBJ2-7, with TRBD1 matching 9 bases. This CDR3 spans 16 amino acids. Trimming removed 4 bases from V and 7 bases from J; junction bases left unmatched: 14. Per germline, CDR1 LNHDA and CDR2 SQIVND (reference sequence). CDR3 sequence: CASSTLRDRVRGEQYF. In DNA form, the CDR3 reads TGTGCCAGTAGTACGCTCCGGGACAGGGTGAGAGGGGAGCAGTACTTC. Looking up the rest from reference TRBV19 and TRBJ2-7 gives the full variable domain: DGGITQSPKYLFRKEGQNVTLSCEQNLNHDAMYWYRQDPGQGLRLIYYSQIVNDFQKGDIAEGYSVSREKKESFPLTVTSAQKNPTAFYLCASSTLRDRVRGEQYFGPGTRLTVT.

The genes are TRBV10-3 and TRBJ2-3; 10 bases are a match to TRBD2. The CDR3 is 19 amino acids. CDR1 and CDR2 (germline): ENHRY, SYGVKD. The V gene end was trimmed by 0 bases and the J gene end by 5 bases; junction bases not matched to a gene: 14. In DNA, the CDR3 is TGTGCCATCAGTGAGTCGACGGCTAGCGGGGGCACACTGGGAGATACGCAGTATTTT. This gives the protein CAISESTASGGTLGDTQYF.

Comment on this clone: Other nucleotide sequences from this sample produce the same CDR3. The genes are TRBV6-6 and TRBJ2-7; 7 bases map to TRBD2. CDR1 and CDR2 from the germline V gene are MNHNY and SVGAGI (reference sequence). This CDR3 has 13 residues. The J segment lost 1 base and the V segment lost 5 bases, leaving 2 bases of the junction unmatched. In nucleotides, the CDR3 is TGTGCCAGCAGTCTGGGAGGGTCCTACGAGCAGTACTTC. It is translated as CASSLGGSYEQYF.

The chain links TRBV27 to TRBJ1-1; 7 bases match TRBD1. CDR1 is MNHEY and CDR2 is SMNVEV in the germline V gene (reference sequence). The CDR3 has 15 amino acids. Trimming removed 4 bases from V and 0 bases from J; junction bases left unmatched: 5. Written as DNA, the CDR3 is TGTGCCAGCAGTTCACCCACAGGGGTGAACACTGAAGCTTTCTTT. This encodes CASSSPTGVNTEAFF.

The gene calls are TRBV9 and TRBJ1-4; TRBD1 might be the D (6 bases). Trimming removed 4 bases at V and 4 bases at J, with 17 bases between. Germline V gives CDR1 SGDLS, CDR2 YYNGEE. This CDR3 is 16 amino acids long. The chain's CDR3 is CASSYADSLYNEKLFF. CDR3 coding DNA: TGTGCCAGCAGCTATGCGGACAGTTTATATAATGAAAAACTGTTTTTT.

This clone was counted only a few times. This sequence joins TRBV6-5 and TRBJ1-2; D is unclear. CDR1 MNHEY and CDR2 SVGAGI come from the germline V gene. The CDR3 runs 13 residues. V was shortened by 6 bases and J by 4 bases, with 12 bases between the two germline ends. Here the CDR3 reads CASRITVGYGYTF. The CDR3 nucleotides are TGTGCCAGCAGAATTACAGTCGGCTATGGCTACACCTTC.

The genes are TRBV4-1 and TRBJ1-2; the D gene is possibly TRBD1 (6 bases). This CDR3 comprises 15 residues. Germline V gives CDR1 MGHRA, CDR2 YSYEKL. Trimming took off 3 bases at V and 2 bases at J, with 13 bases between the two ends. The CDR3 here is CASSQGHEQNYGYTF. DNA of the CDR3: TGCGCCAGCAGCCAGGGACACGAACAGAACTATGGCTACACCTTC.

The V gene is TRBV19, the J gene TRBJ1-1; the D is unclear. The V gene's germline CDR1 is LNHDA and CDR2 SQIVND (reference sequence). Trimming took off 6 bases at V and 1 base at J, with 12 bases between the two ends. The CDR3 consists of 14 residues. CDR3 sequence reads: CASSVWRANTEAFF. The CDR3 DNA follows: TGTGCCAGTAGCGTTTGGCGGGCGAACACTGAAGCTTTCTTT.

This sequence joins TRBV13 and TRBJ2-1, with D perhaps matching TRBD1 (5 bases). CDR1 and CDR2 (germline): PRHDT, FYEKMQ (reference sequence). V was shortened by 4 bases and J by 4 bases, with 11 bases between the two germline ends. The CDR3 is made up of 14 amino acids. The CDR3 loop is CASSYQGSYNEQFF. The CDR3 nucleotides read TGTGCCAGCAGCTATCAGGGCAGTTACAATGAGCAGTTCTTC.